This T cell receptor beta chain stems from a study of cytomegalovirus exposure and HLA in healthy donors. Per germline, CDR1 ENHRY and CDR2 SYGVKD. This CDR3 has 14 residues. With 8 bases clipped from V and 6 bases from J, the junction kept 8 bases outside the gene matches. The repertoire was sequenced with immunoSEQ multiplex PCR; TCRdb's copy has only in-frame clones and lacks some. There are about 300,000 clones in the sample; roughly 90% occur only once, and about 0.85% lies in the top ten. The chain couples TRBV10-3 to TRBJ2-7; TRBD2 aligns across 12 bases. This TCR was recovered from a woman aged 18-29 years in good health and CMV-seronegative. Sequenced: PBMCs. The DNA for the CDR3 is TGTGCCATCCGGGGACTAGCGGGCCTAAGCGAGCAGTACTTC. This sequence encodes CAIRGLAGLSEQYF.